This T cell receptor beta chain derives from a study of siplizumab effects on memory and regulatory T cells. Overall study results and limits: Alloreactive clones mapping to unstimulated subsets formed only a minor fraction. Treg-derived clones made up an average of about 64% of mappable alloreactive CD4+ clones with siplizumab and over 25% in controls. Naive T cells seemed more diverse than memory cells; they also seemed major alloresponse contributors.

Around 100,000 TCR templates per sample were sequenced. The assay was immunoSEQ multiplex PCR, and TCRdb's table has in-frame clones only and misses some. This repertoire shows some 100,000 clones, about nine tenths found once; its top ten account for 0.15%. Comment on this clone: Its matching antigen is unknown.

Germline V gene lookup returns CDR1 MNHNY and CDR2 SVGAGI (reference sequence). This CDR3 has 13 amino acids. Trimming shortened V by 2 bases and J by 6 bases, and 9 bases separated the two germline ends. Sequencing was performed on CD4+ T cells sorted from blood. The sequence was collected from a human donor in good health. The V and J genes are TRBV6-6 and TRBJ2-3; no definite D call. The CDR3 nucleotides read TGTGCCAGCAGTTACCTTACATGGGATACGCAGTATTTT. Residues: CASSYLTWDTQYF.